This T cell receptor (beta chain) stems from a study of T cell responses to AZD1222 COVID-19 vaccine. The study, taken as a whole, reports: Repertoire collection took place solely once the T cell response had peaked. CD4 TCRs linked to vaccination spanned spike, dominating at 160-218 and 743-854. After two AZD1222 doses, spike-specific TCR breadth and depth rose versus day 0. Seropositive AZD1222 recipients at baseline numbered only five or six.

CDR1 is MNHEY and CDR2 is SMNVEV in the germline V gene (reference sequence). The CDR3 length is 15 residues. The V end lost 7 bases, the J end lost 1 base, and 16 bases lay between the germline ends. As to this clone: Antigen specificity is unknown.

TCRdb's copy holds only in-frame clones and misses some; the assay was immunoSEQ multiplex PCR. The sample consists of fewer than 150,000 clones, approximately 88% of them appearing once. The receptor's source is an adult in good health. The sequences come from peripheral blood, collected on day 0 of AZD1222 vaccination. The rearrangement joins TRBV27 to TRBJ1-2; possible D gene TRBD1, 6 bases. CDR3 residues: CASTPLPGHNYGYTF. The CDR3 DNA reads as TGTGCCAGCACTCCCCTACCGGGACATAACTATGGCTACACCTTC.